This TCR beta chain was found in a study of OX40 agonist ivuxolimab in advanced cancers. Study-wide context: The dose-escalation cohort was around 83% male, with a mean age of around 60 years, ranging roughly 20 to 90. More than 35% of patients had received prior checkpoint inhibitor therapy. Study results and caveats: Some patients who did not respond also had low normalized T-cell clonal expansion. CD8+ T cells (on average) carried more expanded clones than CD4+ T cells.

This CDR3 is built from 13 residues. Trimming took 10 bases from V and 7 from J; bases not matched to a gene: 10. CDR1 and CDR2 from the germline V gene are SEHNR and FQNEAQ (reference sequence). The data were produced by immunoSEQ multiplex PCR, yet TCRdb's version contains in-frame clones alone and is incomplete. The repertoire has 80,000 to 95,000 clones, roughly nine tenths of them found once; the top ten carry roughly 0.53%. A word on this clone: Its antigen is undetermined.

Material: CD4+ or CD8+ T cells sorted from blood, obtained in a trial of the OX40 agonist ivuxolimab. The sequence was collected from an adult with an advanced solid tumor such as melanoma, head and neck, liver or kidney cancer. V is TRBV7-9 and J is TRBJ1-2; 9 bases agree with TRBD1. This CDR3 reads CATKPGTGRGYTF. For the CDR3, the DNA is TGTGCCACCAAACCCGGGACAGGGCGTGGCTACACCTTC.